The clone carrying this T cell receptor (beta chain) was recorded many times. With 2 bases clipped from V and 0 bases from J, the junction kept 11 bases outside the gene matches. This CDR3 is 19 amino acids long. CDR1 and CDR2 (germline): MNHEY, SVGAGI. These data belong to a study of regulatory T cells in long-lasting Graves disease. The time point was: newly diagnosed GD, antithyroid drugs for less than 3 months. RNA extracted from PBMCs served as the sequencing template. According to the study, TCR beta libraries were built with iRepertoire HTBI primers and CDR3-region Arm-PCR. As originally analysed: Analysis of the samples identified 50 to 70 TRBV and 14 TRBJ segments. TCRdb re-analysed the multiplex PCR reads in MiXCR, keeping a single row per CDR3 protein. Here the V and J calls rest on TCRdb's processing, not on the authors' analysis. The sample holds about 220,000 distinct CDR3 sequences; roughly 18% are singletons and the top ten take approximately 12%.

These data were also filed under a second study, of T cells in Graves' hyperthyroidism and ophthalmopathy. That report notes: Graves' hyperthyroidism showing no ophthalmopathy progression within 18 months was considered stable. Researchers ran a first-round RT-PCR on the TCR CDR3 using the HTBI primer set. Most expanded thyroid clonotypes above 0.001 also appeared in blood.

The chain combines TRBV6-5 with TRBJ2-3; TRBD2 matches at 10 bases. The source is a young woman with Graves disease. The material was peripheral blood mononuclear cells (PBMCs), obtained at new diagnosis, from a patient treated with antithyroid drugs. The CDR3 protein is CASSYVLAGDPTSTDTQYF. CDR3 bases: TGTGCCAGCAGTTACGTCCTAGCGGGAGACCCGACTAGCACAGATACGCAGTATTTT.